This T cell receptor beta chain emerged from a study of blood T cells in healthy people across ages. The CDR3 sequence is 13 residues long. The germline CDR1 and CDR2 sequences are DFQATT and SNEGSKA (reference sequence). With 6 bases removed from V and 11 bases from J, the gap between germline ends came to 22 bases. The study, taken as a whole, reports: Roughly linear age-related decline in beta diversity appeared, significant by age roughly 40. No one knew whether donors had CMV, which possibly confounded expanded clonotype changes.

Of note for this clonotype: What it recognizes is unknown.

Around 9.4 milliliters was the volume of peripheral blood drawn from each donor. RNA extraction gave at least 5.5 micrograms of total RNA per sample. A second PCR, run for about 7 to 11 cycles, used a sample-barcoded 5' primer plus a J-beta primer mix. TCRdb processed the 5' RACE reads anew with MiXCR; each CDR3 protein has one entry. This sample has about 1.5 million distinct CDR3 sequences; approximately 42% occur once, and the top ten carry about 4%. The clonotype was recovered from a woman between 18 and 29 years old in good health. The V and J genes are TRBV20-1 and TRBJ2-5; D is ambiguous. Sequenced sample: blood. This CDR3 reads CSAPLRSSDEQYF. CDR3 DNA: TGCAGTGCCCCTCTAAGGAGTAGTGATGAGCAGTACTTC.